This T cell receptor (beta chain) was identified during a study of cytomegalovirus exposure and HLA in healthy donors. Only in-frame clones appear in the TCRdb table, and some are missing; sequencing was by immunoSEQ multiplex PCR. Here the sample spans roughly 150,000 clones, around four fifths being singletons. This CDR3 contains 15 residues. Germline V gene sequence: CDR1 ENHRY, CDR2 SYGVKD. With 3 bases clipped from V and 2 bases from J, the junction kept 7 bases outside the gene matches. This chain joins TRBV10-3 and TRBJ2-7, with 7 bases lining up with TRBD1. The sample was PBMCs. This TCR came from a man younger than 45 in good health and CMV-seropositive. The DNA of the CDR3 is TGTGCCATCAGTGAAACCGACAGGGCCCCCTACGAGCAGTACTTC. This encodes CAISETDRAPYEQYF.